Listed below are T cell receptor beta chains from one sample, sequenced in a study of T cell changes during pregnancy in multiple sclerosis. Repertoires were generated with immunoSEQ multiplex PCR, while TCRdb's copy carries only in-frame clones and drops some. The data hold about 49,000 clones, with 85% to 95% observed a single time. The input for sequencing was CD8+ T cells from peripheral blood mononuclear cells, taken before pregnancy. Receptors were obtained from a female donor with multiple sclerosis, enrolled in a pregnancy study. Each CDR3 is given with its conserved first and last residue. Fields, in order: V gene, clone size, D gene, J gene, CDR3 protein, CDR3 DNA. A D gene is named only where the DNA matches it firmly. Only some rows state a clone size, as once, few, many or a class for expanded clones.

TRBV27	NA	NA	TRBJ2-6	CASSYRAHGANVLTF	TGTGCCAGCAGTTACAGGGCACATGGGGCCAACGTCCTGACTTTC
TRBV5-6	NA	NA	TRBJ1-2	CASTLGSGGLYGYTF	TGTGCCAGCACCCTGGGCTCGGGGGGCCTCTATGGCTACACCTTC
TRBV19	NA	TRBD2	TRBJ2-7	CASSPRRKGTSGEYF	TGTGCCAGTAGCCCTCGGCGGAAAGGGACTAGCGGGGAGTACTTC
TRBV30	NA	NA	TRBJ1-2	CAWSVELSPYGYTF	TGTGCCTGGAGTGTAGAGTTGAGTCCCTATGGCTACACCTTC
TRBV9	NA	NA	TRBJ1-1	CASSVEQNTEAFF	TGTGCCAGCAGCGTAGAACAGAACACTGAAGCTTTCTTT
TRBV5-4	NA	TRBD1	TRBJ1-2	CASSFGQGFNYGYTF	TGTGCCAGCAGCTTCGGACAGGGCTTTAACTATGGCTACACCTTC
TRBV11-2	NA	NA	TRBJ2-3	CASVLGGTDTQYF	TGTGCCAGCGTATTAGGGGGCACAGATACGCAGTATTTT
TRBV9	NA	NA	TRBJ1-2	CASRDSPYGYTF	TGTGCCAGCAGAGACAGTCCCTATGGCTACACCTTC
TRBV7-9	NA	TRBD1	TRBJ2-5	CASSRRTGAEETQYF	TGTGCCAGCAGCCGCCGGACAGGGGCGGAAGAGACCCAGTACTTC
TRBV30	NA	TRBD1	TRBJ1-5	CAWQAQGNQPQHF	TGTGCCTGGCAGGCACAGGGGAATCAGCCCCAGCATTTT
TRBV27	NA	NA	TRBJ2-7	CASSRTPAYEQYF	TGTGCCAGCAGTCGGACACCCGCTTACGAGCAGTACTTC
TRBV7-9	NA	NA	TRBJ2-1	CASSLPPTGLPNNEQFF	TGTGCCAGCAGCTTACCCCCAACGGGACTCCCGAACAATGAGCAGTTCTTC
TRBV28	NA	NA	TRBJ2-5	CASSLGESQYF	TGTGCCAGCAGTTTAGGAGAGTCCCAGTACTTC
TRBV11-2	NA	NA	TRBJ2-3	CASSSFTSFGTDTQYF	TGTGCCAGCAGCTCCTTTACTAGCTTTGGCACAGATACGCAGTATTTT
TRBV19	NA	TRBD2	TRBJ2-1	CASNKREGSPSYNEQFF	TGTGCCAGCAATAAGCGGGAGGGCTCCCCCTCCTACAATGAGCAGTTCTTC
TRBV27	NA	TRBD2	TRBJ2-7	CASSLRGSGYEQYF	TGTGCCAGCAGTTTACGCGGGAGTGGATACGAGCAGTACTTC
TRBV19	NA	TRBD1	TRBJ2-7	CASGQGGEQYF	TGTGCCAGTGGACAGGGGGGCGAGCAGTACTTC
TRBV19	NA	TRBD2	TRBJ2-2	CASSTSGMGAGELFF	TGTGCCAGTAGTACAAGCGGGATGGGGGCCGGGGAGCTGTTTTTT
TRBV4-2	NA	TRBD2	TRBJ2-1	CASSQDSSGGYNEQFF	TGTGCCAGCAGCCAAGACTCTAGCGGTGGGTACAATGAGCAGTTCTTC
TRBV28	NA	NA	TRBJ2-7	CASSYPDRPYEQYF	TGTGCCAGCAGTTACCCAGACAGACCCTACGAGCAGTACTTC
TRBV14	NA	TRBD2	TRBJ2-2	CASSPPSGLAITNTGELFF	TGTGCCAGCAGCCCCCCCTCGGGACTAGCGATTACGAACACCGGGGAGCTGTTTTTT
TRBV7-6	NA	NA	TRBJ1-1	CASSLAGSYTEAFF	TGTGCCAGCAGCTTGGCAGGTTCGTACACTGAAGCTTTCTTT
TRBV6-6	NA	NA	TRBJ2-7	CASRHRDTPYEQYF	TGTGCCAGCCGCCACCGGGACACTCCCTACGAGCAGTACTTC
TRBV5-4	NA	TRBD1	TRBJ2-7	CASSLGQGGYEQYF	TGTGCCAGCAGCTTGGGACAGGGTGGCTACGAGCAGTACTTC
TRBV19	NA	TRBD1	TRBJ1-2	CASSMGTGGNYGYTF	TGTGCCAGTAGTATGGGGACAGGGGGTAACTATGGCTACACCTTC
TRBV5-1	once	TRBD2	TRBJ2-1	CASSLVTGGEQFF	TGCGCCAGCAGCTTGGTGACGGGAGGCGAGCAGTTCTTC
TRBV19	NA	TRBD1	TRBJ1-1	CASNPGQGIEAFF	TGTGCCAGTAACCCCGGACAGGGGATTGAAGCTTTCTTT
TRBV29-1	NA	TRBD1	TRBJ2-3	CSATRDRGPTDTQYF	TGCAGCGCTACCCGAGACAGGGGGCCTACAGATACGCAGTATTTT
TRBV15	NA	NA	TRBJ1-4	CATRGPVNEKLFF	TGTGCCACCAGGGGGCCAGTTAATGAAAAACTGTTTTTT
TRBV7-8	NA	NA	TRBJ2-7	CASTSRAAGTEQYF	TGTGCCAGCACTTCTAGGGCGGCGGGGACCGAGCAGTACTTC
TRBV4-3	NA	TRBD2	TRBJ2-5	CASSQERAGGLGETQYF	TGCGCCAGCAGCCAAGAGAGGGCGGGAGGGCTCGGGGAGACCCAGTACTTC
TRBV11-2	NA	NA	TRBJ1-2	CASSLAGGGDGYTF	TGTGCCAGCAGCTTAGCGGGGGGAGGGGATGGCTACACCTTC
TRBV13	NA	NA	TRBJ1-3	CASSSETGSGNTIYF	TGTGCCAGCAGCTCCGAGACAGGCTCTGGAAACACCATATATTTT
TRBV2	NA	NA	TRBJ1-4	CASSAEGGDEKLFF	TGTGCCAGCAGCGCAGAAGGGGGAGATGAAAAACTGTTTTTT
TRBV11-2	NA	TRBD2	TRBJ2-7	CASSVLAGAYEQYF	TGTGCCAGCAGCGTACTAGCGGGAGCCTACGAGCAGTACTTC
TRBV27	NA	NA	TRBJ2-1	CASRAGTPYNEQFF	TGTGCCAGCAGGGCCGGGACACCGTACAATGAGCAGTTCTTC
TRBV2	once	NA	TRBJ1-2	CASSESQSPNYGYTF	TGTGCCAGCAGTGAATCTCAGTCCCCTAACTATGGCTACACCTTC
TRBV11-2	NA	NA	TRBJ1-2	CASSGLDSATNYGYTF	TGTGCCAGCAGCGGCTTAGACAGTGCTACTAACTATGGCTACACCTTC